This entry lists 13 T cell receptor beta chains sequenced from one sample in a study of shared clonotypes between healthy human individuals. TCRdb's copy holds only in-frame clones and misses some; the assay was immunoSEQ multiplex PCR. The top ten clones hold 1.5% of a sample with roughly 1,100,000 clones, about 77% of them seen once. Sequenced sample: memory CD4+ T cells sorted from blood. The sample's subset: CD45RA-negative fraction. The origin of the receptors is a man aged 18 to 35 in good health.

The gene calls are TRBV7-9 and TRBJ1-1; D is undetermined. This CDR3 has 11 amino acids. Germline CDR1 is SEHNR and CDR2 is FQNEAQ (reference sequence). Trimming left V 6 bases short and J 9 bases short, with 11 bases between. This CDR3 reads CASSPGRQAFF. For the CDR3, the DNA is TGTGCCAGCAGTCCCGGTAGACAAGCTTTCTTT.

Points on this clone: A much larger clone differs by one base, so this may be a read error. This chain links TRBV10-2 with TRBJ1-5; 8 nucleotides agree with TRBD1. The CDR3 is made up of 14 amino acids. Per germline, CDR1 WSHSY and CDR2 SAAADI. Germline trimming cut 6 bases from V and 0 bases from J; bases unmatched to any gene: 1. For the CDR3, the DNA is TGCGCCAGCAGGACAGGGGATAGCAATCAGCCCCAGCATTTT. Amino acids: CASRTGDSNQPQHF.

The chain joins TRBV5-1 to TRBJ2-7, with 8 bases matching TRBD1. This CDR3 contains 14 residues. V dropped 4 bases and J dropped 3; count of bases not matched to a gene: 6. The germline gives CDR1 SGHRS, CDR2 YFSETQ. The CDR3 reads CASSPGQAIYEQYF. For the CDR3, the DNA is TGCGCCAGCAGCCCGGGACAGGCAATCTACGAGCAGTACTTC. The full variable domain, completed using reference TRBV5-1 and TRBJ2-7, is KAGVTQTPRYLIKTRGQQVTLSCSPISGHRSVSWYQQTPGQGLQFLFEYFSETQRNKGNFPGRFSGRQFSNSRSEMNVSTLELGDSALYLCASSPGQAIYEQYFGPGTRLTVT.

The J gene is TRBJ2-5, the V gene TRBV10-1; the D is unclear. The CDR3 has 13 amino acids. Germline CDR1 and CDR2: WNHNN and SYGVQD (reference sequence). The V and J ends lost 1 base and 4 bases respectively, with 7 bases between them. This CDR3 is CASSEYIGETQYF. The CDR3 DNA reads TGCGCCAGCAGTGAGTACATCGGAGAGACCCAGTACTTC.

The genes are TRBV7-2 and TRBJ2-1, with TRBD1 identical over 9 bases. CDR3 length: 16 residues. Germline CDR1 and CDR2: SGHTA and FQGNSA. Losses at the gene ends were 0 bases for V and 3 bases for J; bases not matched to a gene: 3. As DNA, the CDR3 is TGTGCCAGCAGCTTAGCGACAGGGGGGGGCTACAATGAGCAGTTCTTC. Protein: CASSLATGGGYNEQFF.

The genes are TRBV5-1 and TRBJ1-2, with a weak D call TRBD1 (5 bases). V was pared by 1 base and J by 1 base, with 8 bases between. From germline, CDR1 is SGHRS and CDR2 YFSETQ. The CDR3 is 14 residues long. The chain's CDR3 is CASSLSQVNYGYTF. Here the CDR3 DNA reads TGCGCCAGCAGCTTGTCACAGGTTAACTATGGCTACACCTTC. Filled out from reference TRBV5-1 and TRBJ1-2, the complete variable domain reads KAGVTQTPRYLIKTRGQQVTLSCSPISGHRSVSWYQQTPGQGLQFLFEYFSETQRNKGNFPGRFSGRQFSNSRSEMNVSTLELGDSALYLCASSLSQVNYGYTFGSGTRLTVV.

As for this clone: Other nucleotide sequences from this sample produce the same CDR3. The chain employs TRBV5-1 and TRBJ2-3; D gene ambiguous. V gave up 0 bases and J gave up 0 bases, with 8 bases separating them. CDR1 and CDR2 from the germline V gene are SGHRS and YFSETQ. There are 15 residues in the CDR3. The CDR3 loop is CASSLASASTDTQYF. The CDR3 DNA reads TGCGCCAGCAGCTTGGCGTCGGCTAGCACAGATACGCAGTATTTT.

The chain joins TRBV25-1 to TRBJ2-6, with D unclear. The V gene lost 7 bases and the J gene lost 0 bases, with 13 bases spanning the gap. The CDR3 runs 16 residues. Germline lookup yields CDR1 MGHDK and CDR2 SYGVNS. This CDR3 is CASTFSTLSGANVLTF. The CDR3 DNA reads as TGTGCCAGCACTTTCTCTACCCTCTCTGGGGCCAACGTCCTGACTTTC.

This chain links TRBV6-1 with TRBJ2-5; 10 bases fit TRBD1. The CDR3 totals 17 residues. Germline CDR1 is MNHNS and CDR2 is SASEGT. With V trimmed by 3 bases and J by 5 bases, 12 bases remained unmatched. This CDR3 is CASSDGTGARWVETQYF. In DNA form, the CDR3 reads TGTGCCAGCAGTGATGGGACAGGGGCCCGGTGGGTGGAGACCCAGTACTTC.

This clone occurred a few times. The chain combines TRBV30 with TRBJ1-1; perhaps TRBD1 as D (5 bases). CDR1 is GTSNPN, CDR2 SVGIG, per germline (reference sequence). The CDR3 length is 12 residues. The V end was cut by 4 bases, the J end by 1 base, with 7 bases between. CDR3 DNA sequence: TGTGCCTGGAATACAGGGAACACTGAAGCTTTCTTT. Protein product: CAWNTGNTEAFF.

This clone has only a few counts. The V gene is TRBV6-1, the J gene TRBJ1-1; a possible D gene is TRBD1 (6 bases). The germline V gene encodes CDR1 MNHNS and CDR2 SASEGT. The CDR3 runs 15 residues. Trimming took 4 bases from V and 1 from J, leaving 13 bases between them. The CDR3 nucleotides read TGTGCCAGCAGTGCCAATTGGGGGGCGAACACTGAAGCTTTCTTT. It codes for CASSANWGANTEAFF.

The chain uses TRBV6-6 and TRBJ1-5; TRBD1 is a possible D gene (6 bases). The CDR3 contains 14 residues. Germline CDR1 and CDR2: MNHNY and SVGAGI (reference sequence). Trimming took off 5 bases at V and 4 bases at J, with 12 bases between the two ends. This chain's CDR3 is CASSRRTENQPQHF. The CDR3 region has the DNA TGTGCCAGCAGTCGACGGACAGAGAATCAGCCCCAGCATTTT.

The chain has TRBV10-3 and TRBJ1-5; D is ambiguous. CDR3 length equals 15 residues. Germline lookup yields CDR1 ENHRY and CDR2 SYGVKD. The V gene lost 0 bases and the J gene lost 7 bases, with 13 bases spanning the gap. As DNA, the CDR3 is TGTGCCATCAGTGAGTCAGGGTATTCAGGACAGCCCCAGCATTTT. This encodes CAISESGYSGQPQHF.